This T cell receptor beta chain was recorded in a study of blood T cell repertoires in COVID-19. Turning to the study itself: There were acute and convalescent COVID-19 samples, and they came from the United States, Italy and Spain. T cells, B-cell-depleted T cells, or PBMCs provided the cDNA or gDNA that served as material.

The CDR3 extends over 13 amino acids. Per germline, CDR1 SGHRS and CDR2 YFSETQ. Trimming shortened V by 4 bases and J by 7 bases, and 14 bases separated the two germline ends. Per the authors' pipeline: The authors estimated nucleated cell counts from reference gene primer amplification. Generated by immunoSEQ multiplex PCR, the TCRdb table keeps only in-frame clones and is missing some. The V and J calls and clone size come from that table; D and trimming were worked out from the DNA. Here the sample spans 110,000 to 150,000 clones, roughly 87% being singletons. V is TRBV5-1 and J is TRBJ2-5; D is unclear. Input material: peripheral blood. The sequence derives from a man aged 65 to 79 with acute or convalescent COVID-19. This CDR3 reads CASSPTGSGTQYF. CDR3 DNA sequence: TGCGCCAGCAGCCCTACTGGGTCAGGGACCCAGTACTTC.